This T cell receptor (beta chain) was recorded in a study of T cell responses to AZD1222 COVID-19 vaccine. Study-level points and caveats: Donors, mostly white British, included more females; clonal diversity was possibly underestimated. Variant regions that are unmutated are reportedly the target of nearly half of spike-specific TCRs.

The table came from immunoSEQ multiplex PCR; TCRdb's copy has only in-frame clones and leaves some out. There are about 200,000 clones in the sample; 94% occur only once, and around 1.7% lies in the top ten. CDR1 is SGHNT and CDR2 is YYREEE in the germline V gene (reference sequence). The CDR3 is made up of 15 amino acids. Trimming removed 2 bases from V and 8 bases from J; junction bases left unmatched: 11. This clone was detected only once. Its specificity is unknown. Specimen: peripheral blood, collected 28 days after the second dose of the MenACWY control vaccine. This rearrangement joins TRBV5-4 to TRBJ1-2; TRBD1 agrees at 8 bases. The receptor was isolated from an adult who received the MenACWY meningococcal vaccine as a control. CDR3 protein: CASSLGTGPMQGYTF. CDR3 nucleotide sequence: TGTGCCAGCAGCTTAGGGACAGGACCGATGCAGGGCTACACCTTC. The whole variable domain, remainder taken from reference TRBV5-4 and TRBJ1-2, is ETGVTQSPTHLIKTRGQQVTLRCSSQSGHNTVSWYQQALGQGPQFIFQYYREEENGRGNFPPRFSGLQFPNYSSELNVNALELDDSALYLCASSLGTGPMQGYTFGSGTRLTVV.